This paragraph covers one T cell receptor (beta chain) sequence. Its antigen is undetermined. The CDR3 runs 15 residues. Germline V gene data show CDR1 as LNHDA and CDR2 as SQIVND (reference sequence). TCRdb reworked the 5' RACE reads into one entry per CDR3 protein, no DNA. Its clone listing holds approximately 390,000 distinct CDR3 sequences. The data belong to a study of monozygotic twins with inflammatory bowel disease. Study observations and caveats: Findings did not support one strong IBD-associated signal or clonotype.

The chain employs TRBV19 and TRBJ1-1. This TCR was sampled from a human donor with ulcerative colitis or Crohn's disease, or a healthy co-twin of an affected twin (not recorded which). The sequenced sample consisted of blood. The CDR3 sequence is CASSRSGIGDTEAFF.